The 20 T cell receptor beta chains below come from one sample, sequenced in a study of T cell repertoires in cytomegalovirus infection. TCRdb called the reads again in MiXCR, with one record for every CDR3 protein. The table includes around 440,000 distinct CDR3 sequences, approximately 11% detected once. The sample taken for sequencing was PBMCs. The source is a human donor in good health (CMV status not recorded). Some clones in this sample may be carry-over from other donors' samples.

In its sample, this clonotype was seen many times. The chain employs TRBV7-9 and TRBJ2-3; D is undetermined. Trimming took off 6 bases at V and 1 base at J, with 14 bases between the two ends. Germline CDR1 SEHNR, CDR2 FQNEAQ (reference sequence). The CDR3 totals 15 residues. The CDR3 region is CASSGDLQRTDTQYF. As DNA, the CDR3 is TGTGCCAGCAGTGGAGACTTGCAACGCACAGATACGCAGTATTTT.

This clonotype showed up many times. The chain recombines TRBV6-6 with TRBJ1-1; 10 nucleotides line up with TRBD1. With V trimmed by 10 bases and J by 6 bases, 5 bases remained unmatched. The length of the CDR3 is 12 residues. Germline CDR1 is MNHNY and CDR2 is SVGAGI (reference sequence). The CDR3 bases are TGTGCCACTTCGACAGGGGGCCCTGAAGCTTTCTTT. Protein product: CATSTGGPEAFF.

This clonotype was seen repeatedly, ten times or more. The chain uses TRBV7-9 and TRBJ2-1, with unresolved D. Germline V gene lookup returns CDR1 SEHNR and CDR2 FQNEAQ (reference sequence). This CDR3 is built from 11 residues. Trimming took off 5 bases at V and 10 bases at J, with 9 bases between the two ends. CDR3 bases: TGTGCCAGCAGCGGTAACTACGAGCAGTTCTTC. This codes for CASSGNYEQFF.

This clonotype was counted ten times or more. The chain couples TRBV14 to TRBJ2-2; no clear D gene. This CDR3 has 15 residues. Trimming pared 8 bases from V and 8 bases from J, leaving 21 bases between. The germline CDR1 and CDR2 sequences are SGHDN and FVKESK. CDR3 sequence reads: CASGDGGDTVGELFF. The DNA of the CDR3 is TGTGCCAGCGGAGATGGTGGCGACACTGTGGGGGAGCTGTTTTTT.

This clonotype was recorded many times. The V and J genes are TRBV27 and TRBJ1-3, with D tentatively TRBD1 (5 bases). Germline CDR1 and CDR2: MNHEY and SMNVEV (reference sequence). V gave up 3 bases and J gave up 2 bases, with 11 bases separating them. CDR3 length equals 15 residues. Here the CDR3 reads CASSFGWGAGNTIYF. CDR3 in DNA: TGTGCCAGCAGTTTTGGATGGGGCGCTGGAAACACCATATATTTT.

This clonotype was picked up many times. The rearrangement links TRBV4-1 to TRBJ1-1; D uncertain. Germline CDR1 is MGHRA and CDR2 is YSYEKL. CDR3 length equals 14 residues. V dropped 0 bases and J dropped 3 bases, with 8 bases sitting between them. The CDR3 is CASSQEWQDTEAFF. In DNA, the CDR3 is TGCGCCAGCAGCCAAGAGTGGCAGGACACTGAAGCTTTCTTT.

The chain uses TRBV29-1 and TRBJ2-3, with 11 bases matching TRBD2. Germline CDR1 reads SQVTM; CDR2 reads ANQGSEA. The junction had 3 bases not matched to a gene; V was cut back by 4 bases and J by 3 bases. The CDR3 length is 14 residues. The CDR3: CSVAGTSGTDTQYF. Here the CDR3 DNA reads TGCAGCGTTGCCGGGACTAGCGGTACAGATACGCAGTATTTT.

This clonotype was recorded many times. The chain couples TRBV12-3 or TRBV12-4 to TRBJ1-5; TRBD1 is a possible D gene (5 bases). The CDR3 is 15 residues long. Trimming cost V 9 bases and J 8 bases, with 23 bases left between them. The CDR3 sequence is CASGPLDTPGKPQHF. As DNA, the CDR3 is TGTGCCAGTGGCCCCCTGGACACCCCGGGGAAGCCCCAGCATTTT.

This clonotype was counted at least ten times. The chain is built from TRBV20-1 and TRBJ1-2; 7 bases are shared with TRBD1. Losses at the gene ends were 5 bases for V and 8 bases for J; bases not matched to a gene: 5. CDR3 length: 11 amino acids. Per the germline V gene, CDR1 is DFQATT and CDR2 is SNEGSKA (reference sequence). The CDR3 region is CSAGGTDGYTF. CDR3 nucleotide sequence: TGCAGTGCTGGGGGGACAGACGGCTACACCTTC.

This clonotype has more than one count but fewer than ten. J is TRBJ2-1 and V is TRBV5-1; 10 nucleotides match TRBD2. Trimming cost V 0 bases and J 4 bases; bases outside gene matches: 4. The V gene's germline CDR1 is SGHRS and CDR2 YFSETQ. The CDR3 is 16 amino acids. Here the CDR3 DNA reads TGCGCCAGCAGCTTGGGCGGGACTAGCGTATACAATGAGCAGTTCTTC. Protein: CASSLGGTSVYNEQFF.

This clonotype was observed many times. The CDR3 loop reads CASTSRVGSYNEQFF. The CDR3 DNA is TGTGCCAGCACCAGCCGTGTGGGCTCCTACAATGAGCAGTTCTTC. V is TRBV6-1 and J is TRBJ2-1; unclear D gene. V was trimmed by 7 bases and J by 0 bases, leaving 13 bases between them. The CDR3 is made up of 15 amino acids. Germline lookup yields CDR1 MNHNS and CDR2 SASEGT.

This clonotype has ten or more counts. The chain recombines TRBV7-8 with TRBJ2-1; TRBD2 matches at 8 bases. J gave up 2 bases and V 5 bases, and 5 bases lay outside the gene matches. The CDR3 runs to 15 residues. Germline V gene sequence: CDR1 SGHVS, CDR2 FQNEAQ. The CDR3 here is CASSPTSGPYNEQFF. The CDR3 region has the DNA TGTGCCAGCAGCCCCACTAGCGGACCCTACAATGAGCAGTTCTTC.

This clonotype was seen a few times. The V call is TRBV2, the J call TRBJ1-5; no reliable D call. V gave up 8 bases and J gave up 1 base, with 12 bases separating them. This CDR3 spans 14 amino acids. From germline, CDR1 is SNHLY and CDR2 FYNNEI. This chain's CDR3 is CASSREESNQPQHF. DNA of the CDR3: TGTGCCAGCTCAAGGGAGGAGAGCAATCAGCCCCAGCATTTT.

The rearrangement uses TRBV23-1 and TRBJ2-7, with D perhaps TRBD1 (7 bases). TRBV23-1 is an ORF, with its function uncertain. The CDR3 runs 17 residues. The V end was cut by 3 bases, the J end by 0 bases, with 18 bases between. CDR3 sequence reads: CASSHPWGAGGSYEQYF. In DNA form, the CDR3 reads TGCGCCAGCAGTCACCCGTGGGGGGCAGGGGGCTCCTACGAGCAGTACTTC.

There are many counts of this clonotype. This rearrangement joins TRBV4-2 to TRBJ2-1; no clear D. The V end lost 0 bases, the J end lost 9 bases, and 9 bases lay between the germline ends. The CDR3 spans 13 residues. Germline V gives CDR1 LGHNA, CDR2 YNFKEQ. The CDR3 region is CASSQDLSGEQFF. The CDR3 coding sequence is TGTGCCAGCAGCCAAGATCTGTCTGGTGAGCAGTTCTTC.

This chain connects TRBV19 to TRBJ2-1, with 11 bases lining up with TRBD2. The trim removed 8 bases at V and 5 bases at J, leaving 20 bases unmatched. Germline V CDR1 and CDR2: LNHDA, SQIVND (reference sequence). This CDR3 contains 19 residues. The CDR3 sequence: CASARLDRGGLAVDNEQFF. In DNA, the CDR3 is TGTGCCAGTGCAAGATTAGACAGGGGGGGACTAGCGGTCGACAATGAGCAGTTCTTC.

The chain employs TRBV28 and TRBJ2-7; D is perhaps TRBD2 (6 bases). There are 14 residues in the CDR3. From germline, CDR1 is MDHEN and CDR2 SYDVKM. V shed 8 bases and J shed 3 bases, with 17 bases lying between them. The CDR3 nucleotides read TGTGCCAGCTTTTCCTTAGCGGAGGGCTACGAGCAGTACTTC. Amino acids: CASFSLAEGYEQYF.

The sample holds a few counts of this clonotype. The genes are TRBV9 and TRBJ2-3; a weak D match, TRBD2 (5 bases). Trimming removed 0 bases from V and 10 bases from J, with 12 bases in between. CDR1 is SGDLS and CDR2 is YYNGEE in the germline V gene. The length of the CDR3 is 13 residues. The CDR3 is CASSVVGIGAQYF. CDR3 coding DNA: TGTGCCAGCAGCGTAGTTGGCATCGGGGCGCAGTATTTT. The full variable domain, completed using reference TRBV9 and TRBJ2-3, is DSGVTQTPKHLITATGQRVTLRCSPRSGDLSVYWYQQSLDQGLQFLIQYYNGEERAKGNILERFSAQQFPDLHSELNLSSLELGDSALYFCASSVVGIGAQYFGPGTRLTVL.

J is TRBJ1-1 and V is TRBV19; no clear D. Germline V gene sequence: CDR1 LNHDA, CDR2 SQIVND (reference sequence). V was pared by 1 base and J by 2 bases, with 8 bases between. The CDR3 has 14 amino acids. The chain's CDR3 is CASSIGELNTEAFF. DNA for the CDR3: TGTGCCAGTAGTATAGGGGAGTTAAACACTGAAGCTTTCTTT. Full variable domain (outside the CDR3, taken from reference TRBV19 and TRBJ1-1): DGGITQSPKYLFRKEGQNVTLSCEQNLNHDAMYWYRQDPGQGLRLIYYSQIVNDFQKGDIAEGYSVSREKKESFPLTVTSAQKNPTAFYLCASSIGELNTEAFFGQGTRLTVV.

Many counts were recorded for this clonotype. The chain is built from TRBV23-1 and TRBJ1-1, with a tentative D call TRBD1 (5 bases). TRBV23-1 is reported as an ORF; its role is uncertain. The CDR3 sequence is 14 residues long. V gave up 7 bases and J gave up 5 bases, with 17 bases separating them. The chain's CDR3 is CASTSVGEGTEAFF. The CDR3 DNA follows: TGCGCCAGCACGTCAGTAGGGGAAGGGACTGAAGCTTTCTTT.